The sequence of this T cell receptor (beta chain) was determined in a study of post-analysis software for immune sequencing data. Across the whole study: The disease courses spanned relapsing-remitting, secondary progressive and progressive-relapsing forms of multiple sclerosis. Notes on the study in general: Multiple sclerosis patients showed significantly lower normalized Chao1 diversity than controls did. In patients, TRBV5-6, TRBV5-1 and TRBV20-1 belonged to five TRBV segments found more frequently than in controls. When the samples were clustered directly with F measure, those that had been prepared in the same batch showed strong co-clustering.

cDNA libraries of TCR beta carried unique molecular identifiers. Out of 1 to 10 million T cells, a few hundred thousand cDNA molecules were generated. TCRdb analysed the PCR reads with MiXCR anew, one entry per CDR3 protein. The profile covers approximately 660,000 distinct CDR3 sequences, with around 60% appearing a single time and 10% to 12% taken by the ten largest. Note on this clonotype: Antigen specificity is unknown.

Per the germline V gene, CDR1 is SNHLY and CDR2 is FYNNEI. This CDR3 region has 16 residues. V lost 6 bases to trimming and J lost 3 bases, with 20 bases between them. The origin of this receptor is a girl aged 2-10 years with multiple sclerosis. The chain has TRBV2 and TRBJ2-5, with TRBD2 as a possible D gene (7 bases). Sequencing was performed on blood. Here the CDR3 reads CASSVEQGGDEETQYF. For the CDR3, the DNA is TGTGCCAGCAGCGTTGAACAGGGAGGGGATGAAGAGACCCAGTACTTC. The whole variable domain, filled in from reference TRBV2 and TRBJ2-5, reads EPEVTQTPSHQVTQMGQEVILRCVPISNHLYFYWYRQILGQKVEFLVSFYNNEISEKSEIFDDQFSVERPDGSNFTLKIRSTKLEDSAMYFCASSVEQGGDEETQYFGPGTRLLVL.